Below, one TCR beta chain is given with its context. Its specificity is unknown. The data are from a study of T cell responses to AZD1222 COVID-19 vaccine. Study results and caveats: Unmutated regions of variants are reportedly targeted by nearly half of spike-specific TCRs. There were vaccine-associated CD4 TCRs across spike, dominant at 160-218 and 743-854. Baseline testing showed seropositivity in only 6 or 7 AZD1222 recipients.

The protocol was immunoSEQ multiplex PCR, while the TCRdb copy is restricted to in-frame clones and leaves out a portion. The table records 100,000 or so clones, around 76% of them present only once. Sequences were derived from peripheral blood, sampled on day 0 of AZD1222 vaccination. The sequence was collected from an adult in good health.

The DNA of the CDR3 is TGTGCCACCAGTGATGTGGGACAGGTCCTTAGCTCCTATAATTCACCCCTCCACTTT. This encodes CATSDVGQVLSSYNSPLHF. The chain has TRBV24-1 and TRBJ1-6, with 8 bases lining up with TRBD1. V was clipped by 3 bases and J by 0 bases; unmatched bases: 9. Germline V lookup: CDR1 KGHDR, CDR2 SFDVKD. The CDR3 sequence is 19 residues long.